This TCR beta chain was found in a study of post-analysis software for immune sequencing data. Overall study results and limits: Patients showed TRBV5-6, TRBV5-1 and TRBV20-1 among five TRBV segments more frequent than in controls. Controls had significantly higher normalized Chao1 diversity than multiple sclerosis patients.

Germline assignment: CDR1 SGHTA and CDR2 FQGNSA. The CDR3 contains 16 residues. Regarding this clonotype: What it binds is unknown. One end of the junction does not line up with germline, which may come from a read error.

Incorporated into the TCR beta cDNA libraries were unique molecular identifiers, which served to reduce PCR and sequencing biases. A population of about 0.95 to 10 million T cells gave rise to approximately 500,000 cDNA molecules. TCRdb passed the PCR reads through MiXCR, listing each CDR3 protein once. Found here are about 820,000 distinct CDR3 sequences, roughly 50% of them singletons; the top ten hold around 4.5%. V gene TRBV7-2 combines with J gene TRBJ2-5; 10 bases agree with TRBD2. Specimen: blood. This sequence was found in a girl aged 5 to 17 with multiple sclerosis. The CDR3 is CASSLALAGVRETQYF. Written as DNA, the CDR3 is TGTGCCAGCAGTTTAGCCCTAGCGGGAGTTCGAGAGACCCAGTACTTC.